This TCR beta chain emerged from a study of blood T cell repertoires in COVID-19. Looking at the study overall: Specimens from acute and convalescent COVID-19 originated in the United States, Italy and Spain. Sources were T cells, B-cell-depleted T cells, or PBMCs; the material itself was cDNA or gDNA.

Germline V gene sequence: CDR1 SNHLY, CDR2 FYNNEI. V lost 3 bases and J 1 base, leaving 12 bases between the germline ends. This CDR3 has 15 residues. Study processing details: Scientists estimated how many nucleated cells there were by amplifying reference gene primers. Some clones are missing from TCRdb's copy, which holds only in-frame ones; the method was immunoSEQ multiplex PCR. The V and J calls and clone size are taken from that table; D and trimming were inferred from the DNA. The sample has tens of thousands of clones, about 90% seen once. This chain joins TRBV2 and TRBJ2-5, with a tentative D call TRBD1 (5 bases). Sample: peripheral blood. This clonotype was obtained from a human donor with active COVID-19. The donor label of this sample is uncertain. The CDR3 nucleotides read TGTGCCAGCAGTGATAGGGGCCAGGTCCAAGAGACCCAGTACTTC. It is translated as CASSDRGQVQETQYF. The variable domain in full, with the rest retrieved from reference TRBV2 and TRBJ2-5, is EPEVTQTPSHQVTQMGQEVILRCVPISNHLYFYWYRQILGQKVEFLVSFYNNEISEKSEIFDDQFSVERPDGSNFTLKIRSTKLEDSAMYFCASSDRGQVQETQYFGPGTRLLVL.